This TCR beta chain was identified during a study of a mutant IDH1 vaccine in newly diagnosed glioma. General study findings and limits: Pseudoprogression looked unconnected to shifts in top peripheral T cell clonotypes.

In regard to this clone: Its matching antigen is unknown.

Clones were read by immunoSEQ multiplex PCR, and TCRdb kept only the in-frame ones, dropping some. The top ten clones hold 1.6% of a sample with tens of thousands of clones, about nine tenths of them seen once. Trimming left V 2 bases short and J 2 bases short, with 7 bases between. This CDR3 has 14 residues. Germline V lookup: CDR1 MDHEN, CDR2 SYDVKM. The sample's time point: week 35, safety follow-up. Every single dose of the vaccine, 300 ug of mutant IDH1 20-mer peptide, came with topical imiquimod. V usage is TRBV28 and J usage is TRBJ1-5, with a possible D match to TRBD1 (5 bases). Sequencing used PBMCs, obtained from a glioma patient whose treatment included an IDH1 peptide vaccine. The sequence was collected from a man aged 35-49 years with glioma. The CDR3 coding sequence is TGTGCCAGCAGTTTAGGGACGGGCAATCAGCCCCAGCATTTT. Its protein is CASSLGTGNQPQHF.